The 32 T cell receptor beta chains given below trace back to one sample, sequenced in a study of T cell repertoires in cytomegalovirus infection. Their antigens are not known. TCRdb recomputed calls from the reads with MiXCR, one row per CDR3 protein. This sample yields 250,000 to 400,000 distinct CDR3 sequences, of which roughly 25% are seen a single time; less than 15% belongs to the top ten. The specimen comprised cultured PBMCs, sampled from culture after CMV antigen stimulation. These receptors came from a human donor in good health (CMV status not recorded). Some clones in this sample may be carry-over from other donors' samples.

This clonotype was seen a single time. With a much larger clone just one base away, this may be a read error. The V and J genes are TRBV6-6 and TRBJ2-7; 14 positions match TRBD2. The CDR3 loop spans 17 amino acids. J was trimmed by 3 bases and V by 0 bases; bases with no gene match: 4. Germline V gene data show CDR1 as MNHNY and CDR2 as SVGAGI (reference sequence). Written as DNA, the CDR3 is TGTGCCAGCAGTTACTCCGGGACTAGCGGGAGAGACTACGAGCAGTACGTC. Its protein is CASSYSGTSGRDYEQYV.

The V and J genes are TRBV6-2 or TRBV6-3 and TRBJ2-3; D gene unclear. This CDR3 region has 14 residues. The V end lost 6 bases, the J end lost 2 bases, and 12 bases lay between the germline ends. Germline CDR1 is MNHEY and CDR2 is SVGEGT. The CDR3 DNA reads TGTGCCAGCAGAGATCGGCTCATCACAGATACGCAGTATTTT. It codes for CASRDRLITDTQYF.

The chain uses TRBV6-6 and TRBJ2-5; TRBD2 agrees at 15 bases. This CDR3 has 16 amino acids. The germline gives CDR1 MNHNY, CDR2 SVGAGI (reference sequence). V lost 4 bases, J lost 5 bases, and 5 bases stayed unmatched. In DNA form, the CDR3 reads TGTGCCAGCAGTTGGACTAGCGGGAGGGCCGAGGAGACCCAGTACTTC. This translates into CASSWTSGRAEETQYF.

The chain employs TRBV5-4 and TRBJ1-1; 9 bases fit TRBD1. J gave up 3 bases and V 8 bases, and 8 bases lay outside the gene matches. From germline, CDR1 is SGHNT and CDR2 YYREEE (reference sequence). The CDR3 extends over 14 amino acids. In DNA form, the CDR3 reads TGTGCCAGTATGACCGGGACAGGGCACACTGAAGCTTTCTTT. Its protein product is CASMTGTGHTEAFF.

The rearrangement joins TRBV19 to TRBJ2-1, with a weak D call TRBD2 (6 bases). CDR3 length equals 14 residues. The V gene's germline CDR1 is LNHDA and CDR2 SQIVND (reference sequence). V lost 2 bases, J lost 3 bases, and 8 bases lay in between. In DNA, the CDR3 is TGTGCCAGTAGTATATGGCGGGGCTACAATGAGCAGTTCTTC. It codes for CASSIWRGYNEQFF.

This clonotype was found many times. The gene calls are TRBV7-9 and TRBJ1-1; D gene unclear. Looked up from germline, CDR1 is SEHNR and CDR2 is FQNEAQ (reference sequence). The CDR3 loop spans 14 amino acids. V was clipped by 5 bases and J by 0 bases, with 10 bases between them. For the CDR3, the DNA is TGTGCCAGCAGCCTAAGGACTTTGAACACTGAAGCTTTCTTT. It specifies CASSLRTLNTEAFF.

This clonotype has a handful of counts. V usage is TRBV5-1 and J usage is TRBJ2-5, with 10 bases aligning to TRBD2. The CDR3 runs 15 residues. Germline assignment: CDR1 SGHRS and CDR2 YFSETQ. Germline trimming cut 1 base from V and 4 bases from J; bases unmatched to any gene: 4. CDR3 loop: CASSLSSGSRETQYF. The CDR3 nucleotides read TGCGCCAGCAGCTTGTCTAGCGGGAGTCGAGAGACCCAGTACTTC.

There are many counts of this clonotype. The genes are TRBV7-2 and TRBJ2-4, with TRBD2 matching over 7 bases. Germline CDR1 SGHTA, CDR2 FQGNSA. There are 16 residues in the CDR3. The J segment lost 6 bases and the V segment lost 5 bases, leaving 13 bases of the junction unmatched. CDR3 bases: TGTGCCAGCAGCGCCCCGGGACTACAAACTATAAACATTCAGTACTTC. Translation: CASSAPGLQTINIQYF. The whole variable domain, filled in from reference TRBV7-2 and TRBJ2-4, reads GAGVSQSPSNKVTEKGKDVELRCDPISGHTALYWYRQSLGQGLEFLIYFQGNSAPDKSGLPSDRFSAERTGGSVSTLTIQRTQQEDSAVYLCASSAPGLQTINIQYFGAGTRLSVL.

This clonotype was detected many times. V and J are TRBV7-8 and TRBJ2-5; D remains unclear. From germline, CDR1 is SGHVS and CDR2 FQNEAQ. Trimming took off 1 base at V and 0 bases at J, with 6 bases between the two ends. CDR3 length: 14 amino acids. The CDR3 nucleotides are TGTGCCAGCAGCTTAGGGAACTACCAAGAGACCCAGTACTTC. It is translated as CASSLGNYQETQYF.

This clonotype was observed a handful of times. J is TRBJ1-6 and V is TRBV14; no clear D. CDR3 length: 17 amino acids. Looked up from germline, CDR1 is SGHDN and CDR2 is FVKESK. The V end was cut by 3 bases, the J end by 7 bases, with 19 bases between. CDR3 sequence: CASSQIDRGLWNSPLHF. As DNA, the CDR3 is TGTGCCAGCAGCCAGATCGATCGAGGGCTGTGGAATTCACCCCTCCACTTT.

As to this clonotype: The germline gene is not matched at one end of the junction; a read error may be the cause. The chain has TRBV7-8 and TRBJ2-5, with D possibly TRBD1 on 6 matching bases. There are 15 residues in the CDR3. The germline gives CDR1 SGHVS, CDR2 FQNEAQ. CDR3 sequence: CVSSPYRVFAETQYF. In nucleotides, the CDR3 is TGTGTCAGCAGCCCGTACAGGGTATTCGCCGAGACCCAGTACTTC.

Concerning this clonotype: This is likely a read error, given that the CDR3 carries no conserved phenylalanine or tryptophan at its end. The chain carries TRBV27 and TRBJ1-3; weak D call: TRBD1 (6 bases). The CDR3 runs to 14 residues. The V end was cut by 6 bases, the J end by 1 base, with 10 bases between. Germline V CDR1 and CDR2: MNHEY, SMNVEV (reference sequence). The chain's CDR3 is CASSAGDSGNTIYL. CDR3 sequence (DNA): TGTGCCAGCAGCGCAGGGGATTCTGGAAACACCATATATCTT.

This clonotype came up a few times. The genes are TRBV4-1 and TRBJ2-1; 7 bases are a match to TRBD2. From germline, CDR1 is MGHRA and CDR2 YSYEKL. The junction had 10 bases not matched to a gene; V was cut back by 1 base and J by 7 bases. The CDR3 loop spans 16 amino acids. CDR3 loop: CASSQVPGRANNEQFF. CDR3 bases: TGCGCCAGCAGCCAAGTTCCTGGGAGGGCAAATAATGAGCAGTTCTTC.

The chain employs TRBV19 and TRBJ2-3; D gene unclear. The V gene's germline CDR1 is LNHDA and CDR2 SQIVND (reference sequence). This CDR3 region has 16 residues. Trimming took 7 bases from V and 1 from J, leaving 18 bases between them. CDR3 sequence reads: CASTFSLGMGTDTQYF. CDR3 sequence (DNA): TGTGCCAGTACTTTTTCCCTAGGTATGGGCACAGATACGCAGTATTTT.

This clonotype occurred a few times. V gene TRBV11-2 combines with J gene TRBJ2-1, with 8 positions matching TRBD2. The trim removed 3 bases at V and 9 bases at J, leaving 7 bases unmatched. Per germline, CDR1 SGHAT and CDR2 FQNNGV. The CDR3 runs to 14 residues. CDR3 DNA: TGTGCCAGCAGCTTGAATAGCGGGGTGGGTGAGCAGTTCTTC. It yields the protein CASSLNSGVGEQFF.

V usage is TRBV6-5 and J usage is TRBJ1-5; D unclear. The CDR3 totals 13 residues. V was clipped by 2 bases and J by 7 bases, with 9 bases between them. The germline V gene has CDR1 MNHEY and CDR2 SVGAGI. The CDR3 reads CASSYDQGQPQHF. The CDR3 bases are TGTGCCAGCAGTTACGACCAAGGGCAGCCCCAGCATTTT.

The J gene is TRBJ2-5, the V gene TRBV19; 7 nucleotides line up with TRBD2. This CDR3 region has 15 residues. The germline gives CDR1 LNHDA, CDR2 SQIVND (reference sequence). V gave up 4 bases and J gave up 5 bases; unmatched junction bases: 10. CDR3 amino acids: CASSTGGSGSETQYF. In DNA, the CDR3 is TGTGCCAGTAGTACCGGGGGGTCGGGGTCGGAGACCCAGTACTTC. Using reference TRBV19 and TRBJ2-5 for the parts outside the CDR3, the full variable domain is DGGITQSPKYLFRKEGQNVTLSCEQNLNHDAMYWYRQDPGQGLRLIYYSQIVNDFQKGDIAEGYSVSREKKESFPLTVTSAQKNPTAFYLCASSTGGSGSETQYFGPGTRLLVL.

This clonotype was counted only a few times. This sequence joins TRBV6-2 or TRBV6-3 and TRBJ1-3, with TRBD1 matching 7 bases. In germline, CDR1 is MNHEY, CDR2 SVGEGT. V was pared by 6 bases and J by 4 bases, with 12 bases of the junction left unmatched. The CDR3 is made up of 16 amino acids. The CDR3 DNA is TGTGCCAGCAGCACCCCGGGACAGCTTGTCGGAAACACCATATATTTT. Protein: CASSTPGQLVGNTIYF.

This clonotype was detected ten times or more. The CDR3 DNA is TGTGCCAGCAGCTTGGGGCGCTGGAGGGAGACCCAGTACTTC. It encodes CASSLGRWRETQYF. V usage is TRBV7-2 and J usage is TRBJ2-5; D possibly uses TRBD1 or TRBD2 (5 bases each). V lost 3 bases and J 5 bases, leaving 13 bases between the germline ends. The CDR3 covers 14 residues. Germline V CDR1 and CDR2: SGHTA, FQGNSA.

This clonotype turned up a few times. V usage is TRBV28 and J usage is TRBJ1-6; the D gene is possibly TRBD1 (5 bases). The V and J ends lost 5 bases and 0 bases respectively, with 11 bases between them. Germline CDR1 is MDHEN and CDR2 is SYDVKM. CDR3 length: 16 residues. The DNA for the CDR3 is TGTGCCAGCAGTGGGGACGCGAGCTCCTATAATTCACCCCTCCACTTT. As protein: CASSGDASSYNSPLHF.

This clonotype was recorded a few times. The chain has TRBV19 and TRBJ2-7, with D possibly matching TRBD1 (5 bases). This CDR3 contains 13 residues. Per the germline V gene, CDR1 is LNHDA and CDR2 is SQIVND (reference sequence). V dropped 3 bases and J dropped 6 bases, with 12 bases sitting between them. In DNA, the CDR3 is TGTGCCAGTAGTATCAGGGCGTCTACCGAGCAGTACTTC. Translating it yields CASSIRASTEQYF.

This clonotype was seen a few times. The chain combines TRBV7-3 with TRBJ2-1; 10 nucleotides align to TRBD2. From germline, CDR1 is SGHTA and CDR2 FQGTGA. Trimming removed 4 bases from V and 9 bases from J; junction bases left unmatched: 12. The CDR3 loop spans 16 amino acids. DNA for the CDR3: TGTGCCAGCAGCTCAATAGCGGGAGGTCTGTTCGGTGAGCAGTTCTTC. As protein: CASSSIAGGLFGEQFF.

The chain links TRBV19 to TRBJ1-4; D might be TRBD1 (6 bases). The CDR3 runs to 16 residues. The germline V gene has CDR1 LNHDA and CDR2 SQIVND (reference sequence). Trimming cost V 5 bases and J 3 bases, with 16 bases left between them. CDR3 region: CASSLLPTGSNEKLFF. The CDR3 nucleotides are TGTGCCAGTAGTTTGTTACCGACAGGATCTAATGAAAAACTGTTTTTT.

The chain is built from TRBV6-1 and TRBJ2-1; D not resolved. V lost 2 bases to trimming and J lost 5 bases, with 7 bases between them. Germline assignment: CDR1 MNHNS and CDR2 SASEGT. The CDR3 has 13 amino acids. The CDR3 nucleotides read TGTGCCAGCAGTGAATACGGAGACAATGAGCAGTTCTTC. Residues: CASSEYGDNEQFF.

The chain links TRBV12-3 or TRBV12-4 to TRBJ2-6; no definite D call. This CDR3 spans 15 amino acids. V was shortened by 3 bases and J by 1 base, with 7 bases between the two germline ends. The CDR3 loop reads CASSFVRSGANVLTF. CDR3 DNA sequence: TGTGCCAGCAGTTTTGTTAGGTCTGGGGCCAACGTCCTGACTTTC.

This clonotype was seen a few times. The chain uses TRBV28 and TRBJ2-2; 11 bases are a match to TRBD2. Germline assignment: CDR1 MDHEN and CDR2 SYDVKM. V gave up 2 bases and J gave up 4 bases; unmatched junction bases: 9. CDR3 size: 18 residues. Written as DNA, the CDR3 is TGTGCCAGCAGTTTAAGTAGCGGGAGGGCCGAGGTCACCGGGGAGCTGTTTTTT. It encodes CASSLSSGRAEVTGELFF.

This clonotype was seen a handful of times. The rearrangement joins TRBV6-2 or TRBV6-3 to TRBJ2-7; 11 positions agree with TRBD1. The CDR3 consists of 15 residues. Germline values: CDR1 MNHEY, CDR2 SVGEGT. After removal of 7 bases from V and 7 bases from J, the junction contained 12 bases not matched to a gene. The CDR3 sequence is CASTLDGQGAREQYF. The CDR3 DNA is TGTGCCAGCACCCTAGATGGACAGGGGGCTCGGGAGCAGTACTTC.

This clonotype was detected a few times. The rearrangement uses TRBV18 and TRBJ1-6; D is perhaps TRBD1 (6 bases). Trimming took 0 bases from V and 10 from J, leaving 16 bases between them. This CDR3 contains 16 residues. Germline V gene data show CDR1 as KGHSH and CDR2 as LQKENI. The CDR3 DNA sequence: TGTGCCAGCTCACCACCAACGGGGGGCCTAGGGTCACCCCTCCACTTT. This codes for CASSPPTGGLGSPLHF. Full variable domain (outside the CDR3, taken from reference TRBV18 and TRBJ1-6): NAGVMQNPRHLVRRRGQEARLRCSPMKGHSHVYWYRQLPEEGLKFMVYLQKENIIDESGMPKERFSAEFPKEGPSILRIQQVVRGDSAAYFCASSPPTGGLGSPLHFGNGTRLTVT.

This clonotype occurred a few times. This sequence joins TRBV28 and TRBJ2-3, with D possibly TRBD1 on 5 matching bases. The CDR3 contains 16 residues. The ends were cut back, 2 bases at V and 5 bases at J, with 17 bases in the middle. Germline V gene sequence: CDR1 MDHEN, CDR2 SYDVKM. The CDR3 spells CASSLPGAGYRDTQYF. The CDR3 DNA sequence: TGTGCCAGCAGTTTACCTGGGGCAGGGTATCGAGATACGCAGTATTTT.

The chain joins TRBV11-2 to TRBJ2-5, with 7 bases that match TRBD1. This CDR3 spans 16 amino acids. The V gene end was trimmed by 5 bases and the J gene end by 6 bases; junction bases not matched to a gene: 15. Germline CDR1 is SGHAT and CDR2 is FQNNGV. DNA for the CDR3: TGTGCCAGCAGCCGAGGAGTCCCGACAGGGAAAAAGACCCAGTACTTC. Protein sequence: CASSRGVPTGKKTQYF.

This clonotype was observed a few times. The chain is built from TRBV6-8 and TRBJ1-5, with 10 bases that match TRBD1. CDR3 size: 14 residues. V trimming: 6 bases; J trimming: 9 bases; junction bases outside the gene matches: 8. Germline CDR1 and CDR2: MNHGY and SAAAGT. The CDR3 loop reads CASRIDRGPRPQHF. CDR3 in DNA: TGTGCCAGCAGAATCGACAGGGGGCCTCGGCCCCAGCATTTT.

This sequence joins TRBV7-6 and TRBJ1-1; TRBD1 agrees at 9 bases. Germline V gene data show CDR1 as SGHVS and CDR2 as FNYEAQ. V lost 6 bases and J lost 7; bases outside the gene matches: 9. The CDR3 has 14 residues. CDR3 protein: CASRPRTGEFEAFF. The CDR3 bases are TGTGCCAGCAGACCACGGACAGGGGAATTTGAAGCTTTCTTT.